Listed here are 29 T cell receptor beta chains from one sample, sequenced in a study of T cell clones after liver transplantation. Clones were read by immunoSEQ multiplex PCR, and TCRdb kept only the in-frame ones, dropping some. The data contain more than 100,000 clones, around 80% of them singletons. The input for sequencing was CD4+ T cells from blood, taken around 49 months after liver transplant. These receptors were collected from a human patient who received a liver transplant. Some of these T cells may belong to the graft donor.

CDR3 sequence (DNA): TGTGCCAGTAGTATAGCCCTGGAAGAGACCCAGTACTTC. It translates to CASSIALEETQYF. The gene calls are TRBV19 and TRBJ2-5; D is unresolved. The CDR3 sequence is 13 residues long. V lost 1 base and J lost 3, with 6 bases in between. Germline V gene lookup returns CDR1 LNHDA and CDR2 SQIVND (reference sequence).

This chain links TRBV30 with TRBJ2-1; D remains ambiguous. Germline V gives CDR1 GTSNPN, CDR2 SVGIG (reference sequence). V shed 1 base and J shed 4 bases, with 5 bases lying between them. This CDR3 is 12 amino acids long. The CDR3 reads CAWSGTYNEQFF. The CDR3 DNA follows: TGTGCCTGGAGTGGGACGTACAATGAGCAGTTCTTC.

This clone was recorded only once. The V gene is TRBV18, the J gene TRBJ1-1; TRBD1 matches at 8 bases. The CDR3 is 15 residues long. V dropped 2 bases and J dropped 3; count of bases not matched to a gene: 5. Germline CDR1 KGHSH, CDR2 LQKENI. The CDR3 loop is CASSPRTGMDTEAFF. The CDR3 region has the DNA TGTGCCAGCTCACCAAGGACAGGGATGGACACTGAAGCTTTCTTT.

The genes are TRBV19 and TRBJ2-1; TRBD2 agrees at 7 bases. Germline assignment: CDR1 LNHDA and CDR2 SQIVND (reference sequence). Losses at the gene ends were 6 bases for V and 7 bases for J; bases not matched to a gene: 21. There are 18 residues in the CDR3. CDR3 DNA sequence: TGTGCCAGTAGCACCCCGTCGACCGCCCGGACTAGGAGAAATGAGCAGTTCTTC. This sequence encodes CASSTPSTARTRRNEQFF.

This chain links TRBV6-5 with TRBJ1-2; 8 nucleotides match TRBD1. Germline trimming cut 6 bases from V and 1 base from J; bases unmatched to any gene: 4. This CDR3 has 14 amino acids. Germline CDR1 MNHEY, CDR2 SVGAGI. The DNA for the CDR3 is TGTGCCAGCAGCCGACAGGGGTTTAACTATGGCTACACCTTC. Protein product: CASSRQGFNYGYTF.

In nucleotides, the CDR3 is TGTGCCAGCAGCTTAGCTGAAGGGGGCGATTTGGGAGAGCAGTACTTC. It translates to CASSLAEGGDLGEQYF. This chain connects TRBV7-6 to TRBJ2-7; 7 positions agree with TRBD1. CDR3 size: 16 residues. Germline V CDR1 and CDR2: SGHVS, FNYEAQ. The V gene end was trimmed by 0 bases and the J gene end by 7 bases; junction bases not matched to a gene: 12.

This chain joins TRBV7-3 and TRBJ2-3, with D unresolved. V lost 1 base and J lost 4, with 15 bases in between. Germline values: CDR1 SGHTA, CDR2 FQGTGA. CDR3 length equals 16 residues. CDR3 region: CASSLSGAKSADTQYF. DNA of the CDR3: TGTGCCAGCAGCTTAAGCGGTGCGAAAAGCGCAGATACGCAGTATTTT.

CDR3 in amino acids: CAWSVTDTQYF. CDR3 coding DNA: TGTGCCTGGAGTGTAACAGATACGCAGTATTTT. This sequence joins TRBV30 and TRBJ2-3; D uncertain. V lost 0 bases, J lost 3 bases, and 1 base lay in between. Germline CDR1 and CDR2: GTSNPN and SVGIG (reference sequence). The CDR3 loop spans 11 amino acids.

Here the CDR3 reads CASSLSTGAGNTIYF. Written as DNA, the CDR3 is TGTGCCAGCAGCTTGAGCACAGGGGCTGGAAACACCATATATTTT. The chain employs TRBV5-4 and TRBJ1-3, with TRBD1 matching over 7 bases. Germline CDR1 reads SGHNT; CDR2 reads YYREEE (reference sequence). This CDR3 spans 15 amino acids. V gave up 1 base and J gave up 2 bases; unmatched junction bases: 3.

This clone was recorded a few times. The rearrangement uses TRBV4-3 and TRBJ1-2, with TRBD1 matching 7 bases. With 4 bases clipped from V and 4 bases from J, the junction kept 15 bases outside the gene matches. The CDR3 loop spans 17 amino acids. In germline, CDR1 is LGHNA, CDR2 YSLEER. CDR3 amino acids: CASSPSDSDQGGYGYTF. The CDR3 nucleotides read TGCGCCAGCAGCCCCTCCGATTCAGACCAGGGGGGCTATGGCTACACCTTC.

This chain links TRBV11-2 with TRBJ2-1; D call uncertain. This CDR3 region has 13 residues. Germline lookup yields CDR1 SGHAT and CDR2 FQNNGV. V lost 3 bases to trimming and J lost 6 bases, with 9 bases between them. The CDR3 protein is CASSLSRRNEQFF. The DNA for the CDR3 is TGTGCCAGCAGCTTGTCCCGACGCAATGAGCAGTTCTTC.

V gene TRBV7-3 combines with J gene TRBJ2-1, with D uncertain. The length of the CDR3 is 16 residues. Germline V lookup: CDR1 SGHTA, CDR2 FQGTGA. Trimming left V 3 bases short and J 0 bases short, with 12 bases between. The CDR3 DNA reads TGTGCCAGCAGCTTTACCGCGTCTAGCTCCTACAATGAGCAGTTCTTC. As protein: CASSFTASSSYNEQFF.

This chain links TRBV4-3 with TRBJ2-5; TRBD1 aligns across 7 bases. This CDR3 comprises 14 residues. Germline assignment: CDR1 LGHNA and CDR2 YSLEER. V was clipped by 4 bases and J by 5 bases; unmatched bases: 7. The CDR3 is CASSRDRAYETQYF. The CDR3 DNA is TGCGCCAGCAGCCGAGACAGGGCTTACGAGACCCAGTACTTC.

The chain recombines TRBV10-1 with TRBJ2-7; 7 bases fit TRBD1. The CDR3 has 14 amino acids. The V gene's germline CDR1 is WNHNN and CDR2 SYGVQD (reference sequence). With V trimmed by 4 bases and J by 2 bases, 5 bases remained unmatched. The CDR3 region has the DNA TGCGCCAGCAGTGCGGGGACAGCGGCCTACGAGCAGTACTTC. It is translated as CASSAGTAAYEQYF.

The rearrangement joins TRBV28 to TRBJ1-6; D is possibly TRBD1 (5 bases). The germline gives CDR1 MDHEN, CDR2 SYDVKM. CDR3 size: 15 residues. V shed 3 bases and J shed 7 bases, with 13 bases lying between them. CDR3 loop: CASSLTSGGNSPLHF. The DNA for the CDR3 is TGTGCCAGCAGTTTGACCTCTGGGGGGAATTCACCCCTCCACTTT.

V is TRBV6-5 and J is TRBJ2-7, with a tentative D call TRBD2 (6 bases). This CDR3 comprises 16 residues. Trimming pared 0 bases from V and 2 bases from J, leaving 14 bases between. Germline V lookup: CDR1 MNHEY, CDR2 SVGAGI. Here the CDR3 reads CASSYSLGGGTYEQYF. The CDR3 region has the DNA TGTGCCAGCAGTTACTCTTTGGGGGGAGGCACCTACGAGCAGTACTTC.

The chain carries TRBV7-9 and TRBJ1-4, with 8 bases aligning to TRBD1. Germline CDR1 reads SEHNR; CDR2 reads FQNEAQ (reference sequence). J was trimmed by 8 bases and V by 6 bases; bases with no gene match: 8. CDR3 length: 14 amino acids. As DNA, the CDR3 is TGTGCCAGCAGTAATGGACAGGGAGGAGAAAAACTGTTTTTT. This gives the protein CASSNGQGGEKLFF. The whole variable domain, remainder taken from reference TRBV7-9 and TRBJ1-4, is DTGVSQNPRHKITKRGQNVTFRCDPISEHNRLYWYRQTLGQGPEFLTYFQNEAQLEKSRLLSDRFSAERPKGSFSTLEIQRTEQGDSAMYLCASSNGQGGEKLFFGSGTQLSVL.

This clone has at least ten counts. The chain is built from TRBV6-1 and TRBJ1-5, with TRBD1 identical over 8 bases. CDR1 is MNHNS, CDR2 SASEGT, per germline. J was trimmed by 3 bases and V by 5 bases; bases with no gene match: 6. CDR3 size: 15 residues. The CDR3: CASSRTGTYNQPQHF. The CDR3 DNA is TGTGCCAGCAGTCGGACAGGGACCTACAATCAGCCCCAGCATTTT.

This clone was seen a handful of times. The V and J genes are TRBV28 and TRBJ1-2; TRBD1 might be the D (6 bases). V lost 5 bases, J lost 8 bases, and 15 bases lay in between. The CDR3 is 13 amino acids. Per germline, CDR1 MDHEN and CDR2 SYDVKM. CDR3 protein: CASSVHPQGGYTF. The CDR3 DNA reads TGTGCCAGCAGTGTCCACCCACAGGGAGGCTACACCTTC.

The rearrangement uses TRBV19 and TRBJ2-7, with 8 bases aligning to TRBD1. The CDR3 sequence is 18 residues long. V dropped 6 bases and J dropped 2; count of bases not matched to a gene: 18. Germline CDR1 and CDR2: LNHDA and SQIVND (reference sequence). DNA for the CDR3: TGTGCCAGTAGCCCAACTCGTCCCCTGGACAGGGCTGCCTACGAGCAGTACTTC. It specifies CASSPTRPLDRAAYEQYF.

This chain uses TRBV19 with TRBJ1-4; no definite D call. CDR1 is LNHDA and CDR2 is SQIVND in the germline V gene (reference sequence). Trimming removed 6 bases from V and 0 bases from J, with 5 bases in between. The CDR3 length is 13 residues. DNA for the CDR3: TGTGCCAGTAGGAGTGCAACTAATGAAAAACTGTTTTTT. Residues: CASRSATNEKLFF.

The J gene is TRBJ2-5, the V gene TRBV5-1; 10 nucleotides line up with TRBD1. V gave up 1 base and J gave up 5 bases; unmatched junction bases: 5. CDR3 length equals 15 residues. In germline, CDR1 is SGHRS, CDR2 YFSETQ. This chain's CDR3 is CASSLFDRGLETQYF. The CDR3 DNA reads as TGCGCCAGCAGCTTGTTCGACAGGGGGCTTGAGACCCAGTACTTC.

The chain joins TRBV28 to TRBJ2-6; no clear D gene. Trimming removed 6 bases from V and 4 bases from J, with 13 bases in between. This CDR3 is built from 15 residues. Germline V CDR1 and CDR2: MDHEN, SYDVKM. The CDR3 coding sequence is TGTGCCAGCAGCCCGACCAAGTCGGGGGCCAACGTCCTGACTTTC. Translated, it gives CASSPTKSGANVLTF. Complete variable domain (other parts from reference TRBV28 and TRBJ2-6): DVKVTQSSRYLVKRTGEKVFLECVQDMDHENMFWYRQDPGLGLRLIYFSYDVKMKEKGDIPEGYSVSREKKERFSLILESASTNQTSMYLCASSPTKSGANVLTFGAGSRLTVL.

V gene TRBV5-6 combines with J gene TRBJ1-5, with TRBD1 as a possible D gene (6 bases). The V gene's germline CDR1 is SGHDT and CDR2 YYEEEE. V dropped 4 bases and J dropped 4 bases, with 9 bases sitting between them. The length of the CDR3 is 13 residues. The CDR3 region has the DNA TGTGCCAGCAGCCCCAGGGGTAATCAGCCCCAGCATTTT. Amino acids: CASSPRGNQPQHF.

This chain links TRBV12-5 with TRBJ2-1; 9 bases fit TRBD2. The CDR3 is 15 amino acids. The germline V gene encodes CDR1 LGHNT and CDR2 FRNRAP. With V trimmed by 6 bases and J by 7 bases, 10 bases remained unmatched. Here the CDR3 reads CASGRSGRKGNEQFF. Here the CDR3 DNA reads TGTGCTAGTGGCCGGAGCGGGAGGAAGGGTAATGAGCAGTTCTTC.

The CDR3 sequence: CASSLSRSGELFF. CDR3 bases: TGTGCCAGCAGCTTATCGAGGTCCGGGGAGCTGTTTTTT. This chain uses TRBV7-9 with TRBJ2-2; D call uncertain. V lost 2 bases and J 6 bases, leaving 7 bases between the germline ends. CDR1 is SEHNR, CDR2 FQNEAQ, per germline (reference sequence). This CDR3 contains 13 residues.

The V and J genes are TRBV18 and TRBJ2-7; 7 nucleotides align to TRBD2. V was pared by 1 base and J by 1 base, with 1 base of the junction left unmatched. The germline gives CDR1 KGHSH, CDR2 LQKENI. CDR3 length: 14 amino acids. CDR3 coding DNA: TGTGCCAGCTCACCACGGGGGGGTTCCTACGAGCAGTACTTC. Translation gives CASSPRGGSYEQYF.

The chain recombines TRBV14 with TRBJ2-1; no reliable D call. Germline-derived CDR1 and CDR2 are SGHDN and FVKESK. The CDR3 covers 13 residues. V lost 4 bases and J lost 15, with 19 bases in between. Here the CDR3 reads CASSPQDRFALFF. The DNA for the CDR3 is TGTGCCAGCAGCCCCCAGGACCGGTTTGCTTTGTTCTTC.

V usage is TRBV7-2 and J usage is TRBJ2-5; the D is unclear. The CDR3 extends over 15 amino acids. The germline V and J ends were trimmed by 5 bases and 8 bases, with 21 bases remaining between them. Germline CDR1 and CDR2: SGHTA and FQGNSA. The CDR3 DNA is TGTGCCAGCAGCCCTGAGTTGGGCAGAAGAGAAACCCAGTACTTC. Its translation is CASSPELGRRETQYF. Together with reference TRBV7-2 and TRBJ2-5, the CDR3 gives the full variable domain: GAGVSQSPSNKVTEKGKDVELRCDPISGHTALYWYRQSLGQGLEFLIYFQGNSAPDKSGLPSDRFSAERTGGSVSTLTIQRTQQEDSAVYLCASSPELGRRETQYFGPGTRLLVL.